The clone carrying this T cell receptor beta chain was found a few times. The time point was: sample taken at primary tumor resection. Whole RNA from tumor, nontumor lung or frozen PBMC was sequenced unsorted. The data are from a study of spatial heterogeneity in lung cancer. The junction had 5 bases not matched to a gene; V was cut back by 4 bases and J by 5 bases. This CDR3 is 13 amino acids long. Germline CDR1 and CDR2: SGDLS and YYNGEE. One entry per CDR3 protein results from TCRdb running MiXCR on the 5' RACE reads. The sample has about 27,000 distinct CDR3 sequences; approximately 6.6% are singletons.

The sequence derives from a male donor with early-stage non-small cell lung cancer. The sequencing here drew on PBMCs, taken at surgery. The chain carries TRBV9 and TRBJ2-5, with 7 bases aligning to TRBD2. The CDR3 DNA reads as TGTGCCAGCAGCCTGACTAGCCAGGAGACCCAGTACTTC. Translating gives CASSLTSQETQYF.